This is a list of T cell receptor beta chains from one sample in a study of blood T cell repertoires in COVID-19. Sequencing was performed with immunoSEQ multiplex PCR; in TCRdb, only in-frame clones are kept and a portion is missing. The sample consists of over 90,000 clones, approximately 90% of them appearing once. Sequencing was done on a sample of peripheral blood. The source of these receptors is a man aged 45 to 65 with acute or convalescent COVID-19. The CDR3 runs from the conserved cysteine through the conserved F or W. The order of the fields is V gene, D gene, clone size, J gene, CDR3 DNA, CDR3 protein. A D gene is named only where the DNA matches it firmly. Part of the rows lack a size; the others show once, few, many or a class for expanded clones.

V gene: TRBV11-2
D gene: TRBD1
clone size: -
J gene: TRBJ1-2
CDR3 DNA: TGTGCCAGCAGCTCTCAGGGGGCGCATGGTGGCTACACCTTC
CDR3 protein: CASSSQGAHGGYTF

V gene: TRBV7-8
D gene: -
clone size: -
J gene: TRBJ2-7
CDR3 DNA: TGTGCCAGCAGCTTAGGTTTGCAGAACTCCTACGAGCAGTACTTC
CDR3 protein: CASSLGLQNSYEQYF

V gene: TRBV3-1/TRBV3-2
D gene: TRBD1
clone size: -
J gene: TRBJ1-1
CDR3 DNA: TGTGCCAGCAGCCACATGACAGGGGGTAAACCTTTCTTT
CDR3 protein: CASSHMTGGKPFF

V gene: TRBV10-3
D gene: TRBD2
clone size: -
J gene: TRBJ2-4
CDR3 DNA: TGTGCCATCAGTGATCCATCCGGGGCTAGCGGGAAGGCCAAAAACATTCAGTACTTC
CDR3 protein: CAISDPSGASGKAKNIQYF

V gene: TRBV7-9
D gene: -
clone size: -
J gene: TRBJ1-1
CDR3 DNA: TGTGCCAGCTGGAGACGAGAGAACACTGAAGCTTTCTTT
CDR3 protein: CASWRRENTEAFF

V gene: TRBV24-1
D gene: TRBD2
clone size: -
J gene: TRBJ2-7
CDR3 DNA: TGTGCCACCAGTGATTCGGGTAGCGGGTACGAGCAGTACTTC
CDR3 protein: CATSDSGSGYEQYF

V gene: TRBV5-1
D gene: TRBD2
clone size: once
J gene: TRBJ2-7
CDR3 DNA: TGCGCCAGCAGCTTGGTGGCTAGCGGGTCGGCCTCCTACGAGCAGTACTTC
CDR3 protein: CASSLVASGSASYEQYF

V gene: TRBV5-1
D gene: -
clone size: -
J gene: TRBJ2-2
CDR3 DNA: TGCGCCAGCAGCTTGGACGGCAGGGCGAACACCGGGGAGCTGTTTTTT
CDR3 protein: CASSLDGRANTGELFF

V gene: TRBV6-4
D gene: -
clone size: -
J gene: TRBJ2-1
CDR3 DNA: TGTGCCAGCAGTGACGGGGTGGGAGATACCAATGAGCAGTTCTTC
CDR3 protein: CASSDGVGDTNEQFF

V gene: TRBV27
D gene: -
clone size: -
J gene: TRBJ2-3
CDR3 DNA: TGTGCCAGCAGTTTATCGGGGATAAGGGGGCAGTATTTT
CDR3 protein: CASSLSGIRGQYF

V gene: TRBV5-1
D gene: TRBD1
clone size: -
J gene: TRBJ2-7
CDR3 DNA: TGCGCCAGCAGGAGGACCCCGGGACAGGGGCCCTCGAGGGAGCAGTACTTC
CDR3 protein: CASRRTPGQGPSREQYF

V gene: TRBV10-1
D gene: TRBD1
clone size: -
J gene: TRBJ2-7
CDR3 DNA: TGCGCCAGCAGTGGGGACAGGGGACCCTACGAGCAGTACTTC
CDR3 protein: CASSGDRGPYEQYF

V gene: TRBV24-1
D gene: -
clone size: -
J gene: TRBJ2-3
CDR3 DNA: TGTGCCACCAGTGATGGAGGGACAGATACGCAGTATTTT
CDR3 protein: CATSDGGTDTQYF

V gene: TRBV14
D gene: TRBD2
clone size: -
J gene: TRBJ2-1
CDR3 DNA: TGTGCCAGCAGGCCTCTAGCGGGAGTCGGACAGTTCTTC
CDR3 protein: CASRPLAGVGQFF

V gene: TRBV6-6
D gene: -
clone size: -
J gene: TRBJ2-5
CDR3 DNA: TGTGCCAGCAGCTTCGGGGAGACCCAGTACTTC
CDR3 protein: CASSFGETQYF

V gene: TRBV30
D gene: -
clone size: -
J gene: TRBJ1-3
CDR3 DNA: TGTGCCTGGAGTGTACAAAGAGGAAACACCATATATTTT
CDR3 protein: CAWSVQRGNTIYF

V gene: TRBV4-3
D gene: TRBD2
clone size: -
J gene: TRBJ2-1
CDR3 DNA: TGCGCCAGCAGCCAATACTCGGGAGGAACGGGCAATGAGCAGTTCTTC
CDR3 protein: CASSQYSGGTGNEQFF

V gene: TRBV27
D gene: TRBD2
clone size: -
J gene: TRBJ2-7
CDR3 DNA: TGTGCCAGCCGAGGACTAGCTACGAACTCCTACGAGCAGTACTTC
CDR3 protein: CASRGLATNSYEQYF

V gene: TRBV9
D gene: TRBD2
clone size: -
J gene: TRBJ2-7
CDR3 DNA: TGTGCCAGCAGCGTAGACATTAGCGGGGCCCTCTACGAGCAGTACTTC
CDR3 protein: CASSVDISGALYEQYF

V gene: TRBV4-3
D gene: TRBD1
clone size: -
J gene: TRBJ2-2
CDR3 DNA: TGCGCCAGCAGCCAAGAACTACAGGGGGATTCTTCTACCGGGGAGCTGTTTTTT
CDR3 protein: CASSQELQGDSSTGELFF

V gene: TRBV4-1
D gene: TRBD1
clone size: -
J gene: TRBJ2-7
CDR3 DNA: TGCGCCAGCAGCGAGACAGGGATCGACGAACAGTACTTC
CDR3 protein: CASSETGIDEQYF

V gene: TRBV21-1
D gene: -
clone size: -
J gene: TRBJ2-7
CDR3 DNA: TGTGCCAGCAGCAAACCGACCATGGCGGGGGAGCAGTACTTC
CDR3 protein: CASSKPTMAGEQYF

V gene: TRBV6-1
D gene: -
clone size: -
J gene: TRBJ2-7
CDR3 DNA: TGTGCCAGTCGTCGACTCTCCTACGAGCAGTACTTC
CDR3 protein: CASRRLSYEQYF

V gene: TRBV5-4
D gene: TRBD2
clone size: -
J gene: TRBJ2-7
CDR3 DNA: TGTGCCAGCAGCTCGGGACCTCCGGGACTAGGGTACGAGCAGTACTTC
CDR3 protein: CASSSGPPGLGYEQYF

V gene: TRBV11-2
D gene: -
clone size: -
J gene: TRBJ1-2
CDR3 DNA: TGTGCCAGCAGTTCCACAGGGATTAAAAGGCTCAACTATGGCTACACCTTC
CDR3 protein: CASSSTGIKRLNYGYTF

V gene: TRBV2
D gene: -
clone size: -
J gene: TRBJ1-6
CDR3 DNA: TGTGCCAGGGGACTAGGGGGAAATAATTCACCCCTCCACTTT
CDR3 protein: CARGLGGNNSPLHF

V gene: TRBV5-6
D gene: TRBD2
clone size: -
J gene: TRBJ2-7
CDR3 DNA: TGTGCCAGCAGCTTGATGCGGGAGTGGGTCCACGAGCAGTACTTC
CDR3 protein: CASSLMREWVHEQYF

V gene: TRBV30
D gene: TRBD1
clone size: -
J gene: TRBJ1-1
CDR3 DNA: TGTGCCTGGCAAACAGGGGAGGTGAACACTGAAGCTTTCTTT
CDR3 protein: CAWQTGEVNTEAFF

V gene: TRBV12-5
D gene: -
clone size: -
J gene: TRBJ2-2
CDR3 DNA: TGTGCTAGTGTCTATTCAACGGTCGGCACCGGGGAGCTGTTTTTT
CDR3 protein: CASVYSTVGTGELFF

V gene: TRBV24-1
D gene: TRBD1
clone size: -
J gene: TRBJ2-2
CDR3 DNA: TGTGCCACCAGACCGGGACAGGGGGCGGGCGGGGAGCTGTTTTTT
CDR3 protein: CATRPGQGAGGELFF

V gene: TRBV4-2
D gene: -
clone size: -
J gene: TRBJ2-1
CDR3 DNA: TGTGCCAGCAGCCAAGAGTACACGCAGTTCTTC
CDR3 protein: CASSQEYTQFF

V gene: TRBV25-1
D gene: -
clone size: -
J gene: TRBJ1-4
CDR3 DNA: TGTGCCACGGCAGGCCTTAATGAAAAACTGTTTTTT
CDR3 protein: CATAGLNEKLFF

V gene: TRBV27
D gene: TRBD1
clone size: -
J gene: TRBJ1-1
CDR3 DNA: TGTGCCAGCAGTGCCTCAGGGGGCGAAGGCACTGAAGCTTTCTTT
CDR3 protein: CASSASGGEGTEAFF

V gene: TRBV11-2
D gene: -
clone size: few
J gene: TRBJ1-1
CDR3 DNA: TGTGCCAGCAGCCAGACACTGAACACTGAAGCTTTCTTT
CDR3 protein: CASSQTLNTEAFF

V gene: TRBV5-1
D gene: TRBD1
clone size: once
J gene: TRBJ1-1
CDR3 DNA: TGCGCCAGCAGCGGAGGACAGGGCCCCACTGAAGCTTTCTTT
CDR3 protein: CASSGGQGPTEAFF

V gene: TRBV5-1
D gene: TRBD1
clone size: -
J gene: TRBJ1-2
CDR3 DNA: TGCGCCAGCAGCTCGGCGGGACAGAACTATGGCTACACCTTC
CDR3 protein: CASSSAGQNYGYTF

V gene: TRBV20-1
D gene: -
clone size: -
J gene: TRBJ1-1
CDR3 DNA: TGCAGTGCTACAAAACAGGGTGAAGCTTTCTTT
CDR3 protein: CSATKQGEAFF

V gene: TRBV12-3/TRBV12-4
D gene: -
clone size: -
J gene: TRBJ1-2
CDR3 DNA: TGTGCCAGCAGCTCAGGGTTTTTCGATGGCTACACCTTC
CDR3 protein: CASSSGFFDGYTF

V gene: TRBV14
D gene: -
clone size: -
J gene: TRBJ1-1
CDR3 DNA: TGTGCCAGCAGCCGGGGGGGGTGGAACACTGAAGCTTTCTTT
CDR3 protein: CASSRGGWNTEAFF

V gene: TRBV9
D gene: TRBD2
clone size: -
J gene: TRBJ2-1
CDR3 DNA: TGTGCCAGCAGCGTAGCCCCTCCCCGGACTAGCGGGTTCAGCTCCTACAATGAGCAGTTCTTC
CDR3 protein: CASSVAPPRTSGFSSYNEQFF